Listed here are 21 T cell receptor beta chains from one sample, sequenced in a study of human T cells and chemical hapten exposure. Each CDR3 protein is one row after TCRdb ran MiXCR on the RACE reads. The data contain under 300,000 distinct CDR3 sequences, approximately 7.5% of them singletons. Time point described: pre-sensitization, week 0. Treatment in this sample: therapeutic diphenylcyclopropenone sensitization with weekly scalp DPC. The sequencing used whole blood, collected in connection with sensitization to the hapten diphenylcyclopropenone (DPC). The receptors here all came from a man in his late teens or twenties with alopecia areata. Some clones in this sample may be carry-over from other donors' samples.

The V call is TRBV6-5, the J call TRBJ1-2; TRBD1 matches 9 bases. V shed 6 bases, J shed 8 bases, and the junction held 7 bases outside the gene matches. Germline-derived CDR1 and CDR2 are MNHEY and SVGAGI. This CDR3 has 13 residues. The CDR3 protein is CASRPTGGEGYTF. Written as DNA, the CDR3 is TGTGCCAGCAGGCCTACAGGGGGCGAGGGCTACACCTTC.

The V and J genes are TRBV6-2 or TRBV6-3 and TRBJ2-3; TRBD1 or TRBD2 may be the D gene (5 bases each). The germline V gene encodes CDR1 MNHEY and CDR2 SVGEGT. V dropped 7 bases and J dropped 1 base, with 12 bases sitting between them. CDR3 length: 14 residues. The DNA for the CDR3 is TGTGCCAGCACCCGGGACGCCCGCACAGATACGCAGTATTTT. Protein sequence: CASTRDARTDTQYF.

This clonotype was counted only a few times. The chain joins TRBV9 to TRBJ1-1, with no clear D. This CDR3 comprises 14 residues. The germline V gene encodes CDR1 SGDLS and CDR2 YYNGEE. V lost 0 bases to trimming and J lost 2 bases, with 8 bases between them. The CDR3 sequence: CASSVGGINTEAFF. The CDR3 region has the DNA TGTGCCAGCAGCGTAGGGGGAATAAACACTGAAGCTTTCTTT.

This clonotype has just a few counts. The CDR3: CASGIPGRSNEKLFF. The CDR3 nucleotides are TGTGCCAGCGGAATCCCGGGACGGAGTAATGAAAAACTGTTTTTT. V is TRBV6-5 and J is TRBJ1-4; D is perhaps TRBD1 (5 bases). The CDR3 totals 15 residues. CDR1 is MNHEY, CDR2 SVGAGI, per germline. The V end was cut by 8 bases, the J end by 4 bases, with 17 bases between.

This chain connects TRBV12-3 or TRBV12-4 to TRBJ1-1; the D gene is possibly TRBD1 (5 bases). Trimming took off 6 bases at V and 6 bases at J, with 26 bases between the two ends. CDR3 length equals 17 residues. CDR3 nucleotides: TGTGCCAGCAGCGCCAAGTCGTCACGGGACCCCCGCCCTGAAGCTTTCTTT. Its protein product is CASSAKSSRDPRPEAFF.

The chain is built from TRBV9 and TRBJ2-5; D ambiguous. V lost 5 bases to trimming and J lost 2 bases, with 7 bases between them. The length of the CDR3 is 12 residues. Germline CDR1 and CDR2: SGDLS and YYNGEE. In DNA, the CDR3 is TGTGCCAGCAGGGGGAATCAAGAGACCCAGTACTTC. This sequence encodes CASRGNQETQYF.

This clonotype has a single count. V is TRBV12-3 or TRBV12-4 and J is TRBJ2-5, with 9 bases aligning to TRBD1. The CDR3 is made up of 14 amino acids. After removal of 6 bases from V and 4 bases from J, the junction contained 6 bases not matched to a gene. CDR3 sequence: CASRSGTGRETQYF. Here the CDR3 DNA reads TGTGCCAGCAGGTCCGGGACAGGGCGAGAGACCCAGTACTTC.

This sequence joins TRBV11-2 and TRBJ1-1, with 8 nucleotides matching TRBD1. Losses at the gene ends were 2 bases for V and 5 bases for J; bases not matched to a gene: 13. The CDR3 consists of 17 residues. Per germline, CDR1 SGHAT and CDR2 FQNNGV. The CDR3 here is CASSLIFPGGTGTEAFF. The CDR3 DNA is TGTGCCAGCAGCTTAATTTTTCCAGGGGGCACGGGGACTGAAGCTTTCTTT.

The rearrangement links TRBV4-1 to TRBJ2-3; 8 bases align to TRBD2. CDR3 size: 15 residues. The V segment lost 8 bases and the J segment 1 base; nucleotides outside the gene matches: 8. Germline lookup yields CDR1 MGHRA and CDR2 YSYEKL. This CDR3 is CASHSQAGGTDTQYF. CDR3 in DNA: TGCGCCAGCCACTCCCAAGCGGGGGGCACAGATACGCAGTATTTT.

This clonotype has a count of ten or more. The chain recombines TRBV10-3 with TRBJ1-5; D is perhaps TRBD1 (6 bases). The V gene's germline CDR1 is ENHRY and CDR2 SYGVKD. The CDR3 is 15 amino acids. V lost 6 bases and J 1 base, leaving 13 bases between the germline ends. The CDR3 DNA reads as TGTGCCATCAGCAGAGGGGGTGGAAGCAATCAGCCCCAGCATTTT. As protein: CAISRGGGSNQPQHF.

The V call is TRBV24-1, the J call TRBJ1-5, with D perhaps TRBD1 (6 bases). The CDR3 has 13 residues. The V gene lost 9 bases and the J gene lost 0 bases, with 8 bases spanning the gap. Looked up from germline, CDR1 is KGHDR and CDR2 is SFDVKD. The CDR3 loop reads CATGTHSNQPQHF. The CDR3 DNA reads TGTGCCACCGGGACACATAGCAATCAGCCCCAGCATTTT.

The chain combines TRBV10-3 with TRBJ2-2, with D possibly matching TRBD2 (6 bases). The CDR3 sequence is 14 residues long. Per the germline V gene, CDR1 is ENHRY and CDR2 is SYGVKD. V was pared by 10 bases and J by 0 bases, with 12 bases between. CDR3 sequence reads: CATAGRSNTGELFF. The CDR3 DNA reads as TGTGCCACCGCGGGACGGTCGAACACCGGGGAGCTGTTTTTT.

Here the CDR3 DNA reads TGTGCCAGCAGTTACTCGATGGGGGCGCCCGGGGAAGCTTTCTTT. It translates to CASSYSMGAPGEAFF. The V call is TRBV6-6, the J call TRBJ1-1; the D gene is possibly TRBD1 (6 bases). The ends were cut back, 0 bases at V and 8 bases at J, with 16 bases in the middle. Germline CDR1 MNHNY, CDR2 SVGAGI (reference sequence). There are 15 residues in the CDR3.

The sample holds a few counts of this clonotype. The gene calls are TRBV5-1 and TRBJ2-7, with 10 positions matching TRBD1. Trimming took 5 bases from V and 2 from J; bases not matched to a gene: 7. CDR1 SGHRS and CDR2 YFSETQ come from the germline V gene. The CDR3 is 15 amino acids. The CDR3 is CASRRSGTGAYEQYF. The CDR3 coding sequence is TGCGCCAGCAGACGTTCCGGGACAGGGGCCTACGAGCAGTACTTC.

This clonotype was counted ten times or more. The chain recombines TRBV6-2 or TRBV6-3 with TRBJ2-1, with D possibly matching TRBD2 (7 bases). The CDR3 sequence is 15 residues long. Looked up from germline, CDR1 is MNHEY and CDR2 is SVGEGT. V was shortened by 6 bases and J by 5 bases, with 17 bases between the two germline ends. The CDR3 DNA reads TGTGCCAGCAGCAGACGACGGGGGGCGGACAATGAGCAGTTCTTC. This sequence encodes CASSRRRGADNEQFF.

This clonotype has a handful of counts. The genes are TRBV5-4 and TRBJ2-3; 8 nucleotides line up with TRBD2. The germline CDR1 and CDR2 sequences are SGHNT and YYREEE (reference sequence). V lost 2 bases to trimming and J lost 1 base; unmatched junction nucleotides: 6. CDR3 length: 16 amino acids. In DNA form, the CDR3 reads TGTGCCAGCAGCTTTTTCTCGCGGGGGGGCACAGATACGCAGTATTTT. This gives the protein CASSFFSRGGTDTQYF. Combining the CDR3 with reference TRBV5-4 and TRBJ2-3 gives the whole variable domain ETGVTQSPTHLIKTRGQQVTLRCSSQSGHNTVSWYQQALGQGPQFIFQYYREEENGRGNFPPRFSGLQFPNYSSELNVNALELDDSALYLCASSFFSRGGTDTQYFGPGTRLTVL.

There are many counts of this clonotype. V is TRBV4-1 and J is TRBJ1-4, with a possible D match to TRBD1 (6 bases). The CDR3 runs 15 residues. Germline V gives CDR1 MGHRA, CDR2 YSYEKL. V was pared by 3 bases and J by 0 bases, with 8 bases between. The CDR3 loop is CASSHRTATNEKLFF. In nucleotides, the CDR3 is TGCGCCAGCAGCCACCGGACAGCAACTAATGAAAAACTGTTTTTT.

The chain carries TRBV3-1 and TRBJ2-1; TRBD2 is a possible D gene (6 bases). V was clipped by 5 bases and J by 7 bases, with 15 bases between them. Germline loops: CDR1 LGHDT, CDR2 YNNKEL (reference sequence). The CDR3 covers 14 residues. Written as DNA, the CDR3 is TGTGCCAGCAGCTTTTTAGGGACTGTGAATGAGCAGTTCTTC. As protein: CASSFLGTVNEQFF.

The V gene is TRBV6-2 or TRBV6-3, the J gene TRBJ2-3, with TRBD2 matching over 7 bases. CDR3 size: 15 residues. In germline, CDR1 is MNHEY, CDR2 SVGEGT. Trimming at V came to 2 bases and at J to 4 bases, leaving 6 bases not matched to a gene. The CDR3 nucleotides read TGTGCCAGCAGTTACGGGGGGGGAATCGCAGATACGCAGTATTTT. As protein: CASSYGGGIADTQYF.

V gene TRBV3-1 combines with J gene TRBJ2-7; D not resolved. The CDR3 loop spans 13 amino acids. Germline V gives CDR1 LGHDT, CDR2 YNNKEL (reference sequence). Trimming pared 4 bases from V and 3 bases from J, leaving 10 bases between. This CDR3 reads CASSPSFDYEQYF. The CDR3 DNA follows: TGTGCCAGCAGCCCGTCGTTTGACTACGAGCAGTACTTC.

The rearrangement joins TRBV20-1 to TRBJ1-1; D ambiguous. This CDR3 is built from 11 residues. In germline, CDR1 is DFQATT, CDR2 SNEGSKA (reference sequence). Trimming left V 2 bases short and J 2 bases short, with 3 bases between. CDR3 DNA: TGCAGTGCTAGAAAAAACACTGAAGCTTTCTTT. As protein: CSARKNTEAFF.